Presented here are 23 T cell receptor beta chains from one specimen sequenced in a study of blood T cell repertoires in COVID-19. Assay used: immunoSEQ multiplex PCR; TCRdb lists only in-frame clones, some missing. The sample holds approximately 530,000 clones, roughly 89% seen once. Input material: peripheral blood. Receptor source: a woman between 50 and 59 years old with COVID-19, enrolled during active disease.

The V gene is TRBV5-1, the J gene TRBJ2-1, with TRBD1 matching 8 bases. This CDR3 has 15 amino acids. The germline V gene encodes CDR1 SGHRS and CDR2 YFSETQ. J was trimmed by 4 bases and V by 4 bases; bases with no gene match: 7. CDR3 loop: CASSDGQGGYNEQFF. CDR3 DNA: TGCGCCAGCAGCGACGGACAGGGAGGTTACAATGAGCAGTTCTTC.

The J gene is TRBJ2-2, the V gene TRBV19, with 10 bases matching TRBD1. J gave up 3 bases and V 3 bases, and 1 base lay outside the gene matches. The CDR3 loop spans 15 amino acids. Germline CDR1 LNHDA, CDR2 SQIVND (reference sequence). CDR3 region: CASSMGTGDTGELFF. In DNA, the CDR3 is TGTGCCAGTAGTATGGGGACAGGGGACACCGGGGAGCTGTTTTTT.

This chain links TRBV19 with TRBJ2-5; D perhaps matches TRBD2 (6 bases). Germline lookup yields CDR1 LNHDA and CDR2 SQIVND (reference sequence). Trimming removed 3 bases from V and 4 bases from J, with 18 bases in between. The CDR3 loop spans 16 amino acids. The DNA for the CDR3 is TGTGCCAGTAGTATGGGGACTGGCGCCTCCGTAGAGACCCAGTACTTC. Amino acid sequence: CASSMGTGASVETQYF. The full variable domain, its missing parts supplied by reference TRBV19 and TRBJ2-5, is DGGITQSPKYLFRKEGQNVTLSCEQNLNHDAMYWYRQDPGQGLRLIYYSQIVNDFQKGDIAEGYSVSREKKESFPLTVTSAQKNPTAFYLCASSMGTGASVETQYFGPGTRLLVL.

This clone was seen a handful of times. The chain recombines TRBV5-1 with TRBJ1-2, with D possibly TRBD1 on 5 matching bases. The CDR3 is 13 amino acids. Per germline, CDR1 SGHRS and CDR2 YFSETQ. Trimming cost V 4 bases and J 3 bases, with 10 bases left between them. CDR3 loop: CASSRGGDYGYTF. The CDR3 coding sequence is TGCGCCAGCAGCCGGGGGGGTGACTATGGCTACACCTTC.

The genes are TRBV9 and TRBJ1-2; D is possibly TRBD1 (6 bases). Germline CDR1 is SGDLS and CDR2 is YYNGEE. The length of the CDR3 is 16 residues. V lost 3 bases and J lost 2, with 17 bases in between. The DNA for the CDR3 is TGTGCCAGCAGCGCTTCACAGGGTCCCTCCAACTATGGCTACACCTTC. It yields the protein CASSASQGPSNYGYTF.

This clone was picked up one time. This CDR3 is also generated by other DNA sequences in the sample. Written as DNA, the CDR3 is TGTGCCAGCAGTGCTTACACTGAAGCTTTCTTT. It is translated as CASSAYTEAFF. The chain carries TRBV2 and TRBJ1-1; D remains ambiguous. The CDR3 totals 11 residues. Germline V gives CDR1 SNHLY, CDR2 FYNNEI. With 4 bases removed from V and 3 bases from J, the gap between germline ends came to 3 bases.

This clone was seen more than once but under ten times. J is TRBJ1-1 and V is TRBV2; D remains unclear. Germline-derived CDR1 and CDR2 are SNHLY and FYNNEI. The V end was cut by 7 bases, the J end by 7 bases, with 13 bases between. The CDR3 is made up of 12 amino acids. For the CDR3, the DNA is TGTGCCAGCAAGGAGGGTGAAGTTGAAGCTTTCTTT. Translation gives CASKEGEVEAFF.

The chain uses TRBV9 and TRBJ2-1; D is unresolved. Germline V gives CDR1 SGDLS, CDR2 YYNGEE. The V end lost 0 bases, the J end lost 5 bases, and 6 bases lay between the germline ends. The CDR3 is 13 residues long. The CDR3 DNA is TGTGCCAGCAGCGTAGGACAAGACAATGAGCAGTTCTTC. This gives the protein CASSVGQDNEQFF.

The CDR3 DNA is TGTGCCAGCAGTTTACCCCTGCACGGAGGCAACTATGGCTACACCTTC. This codes for CASSLPLHGGNYGYTF. The J gene is TRBJ1-2, the V gene TRBV28; D is unclear. V lost 2 bases and J 2 bases, leaving 15 bases between the germline ends. The CDR3 is made up of 16 amino acids. Per germline, CDR1 MDHEN and CDR2 SYDVKM.

The chain recombines TRBV18 with TRBJ2-1, with D possibly TRBD2 on 7 matching bases. CDR1 is KGHSH, CDR2 LQKENI, per germline. The germline V and J ends were trimmed by 3 bases and 7 bases, with 16 bases remaining between them. This CDR3 contains 15 residues. The CDR3: CASSPTRAGANEQFF. CDR3 DNA sequence: TGTGCCAGCTCACCGACCCGGGCGGGGGCGAATGAGCAGTTCTTC.

The V call is TRBV2, the J call TRBJ2-1; TRBD2 agrees at 9 bases. The CDR3 covers 16 residues. Germline values: CDR1 SNHLY, CDR2 FYNNEI. V trimming: 0 bases; J trimming: 5 bases; junction bases outside the gene matches: 5. The CDR3 bases are TGTGCCAGCAGTGAAGCGGGGCTAGCGGGGAACAATGAGCAGTTCTTC. Amino acids: CASSEAGLAGNNEQFF.

The CDR3 nucleotides read TGCAGCGTTGAAATAACAGAATCCCCCTACGAGCAGTACTTC. This sequence encodes CSVEITESPYEQYF. The chain is built from TRBV29-1 and TRBJ2-7; D gene unclear. This CDR3 contains 14 residues. Germline V gene lookup returns CDR1 SQVTM and CDR2 ANQGSEA. Between the trimmed V and J ends, which lost 2 bases and 2 bases, there was a span of 13 bases.

This chain uses TRBV7-3 with TRBJ2-1, with D possibly being TRBD2 (5 bases). In germline, CDR1 is SGHTA, CDR2 FQGTGA. Trimming removed 4 bases from V and 0 bases from J, with 10 bases in between. This CDR3 has 15 residues. CDR3 DNA: TGTGCCAGCAGCTGGGCCGGGGACTCCTACAATGAGCAGTTCTTC. Protein: CASSWAGDSYNEQFF.

DNA of the CDR3: TGTGCCAGCAGCCCACTAGTCCACGAGCAGTACTTC. It yields the protein CASSPLVHEQYF. The chain joins TRBV6-5 to TRBJ2-7; D might be TRBD2 (5 bases). This CDR3 is 12 amino acids long. Between the trimmed V and J ends, which lost 6 bases and 5 bases, there was a span of 11 bases. CDR1 and CDR2 from the germline V gene are MNHEY and SVGAGI.

This clone turned up a few times. The chain combines TRBV4-1 with TRBJ1-5; 8 nucleotides align to TRBD1. The length of the CDR3 is 15 residues. The V segment lost 0 bases and the J segment 6 bases; nucleotides outside the gene matches: 4. CDR1 and CDR2 from the germline V gene are MGHRA and YSYEKL. The CDR3 DNA reads TGCGCCAGCAGCCAAGATGGACAGGGCGGTCAGCCCCAGCATTTT. Encoded protein: CASSQDGQGGQPQHF.

V usage is TRBV13 and J usage is TRBJ1-6; 8 nucleotides match TRBD1. With V trimmed by 6 bases and J by 8 bases, 0 bases remained unmatched. Germline CDR1 PRHDT, CDR2 FYEKMQ (reference sequence). The CDR3 is made up of 12 amino acids. Here the CDR3 DNA reads TGTGCCAGCAGACAGGGGGATTCACCCCTCCACTTT. Its translation is CASRQGDSPLHF.

This clone showed up just once. The rearrangement links TRBV27 to TRBJ1-5; possible D gene TRBD1, 5 bases. The CDR3 is made up of 14 amino acids. Looked up from germline, CDR1 is MNHEY and CDR2 is SMNVEV (reference sequence). Trimming removed 1 base at V and 6 bases at J, with 10 bases between. The CDR3: CASSLWGGSQPQHF. The CDR3 nucleotides are TGTGCCAGCAGTTTATGGGGCGGCAGTCAGCCCCAGCATTTT.

This chain links TRBV30 with TRBJ2-7, with 9 bases identical to TRBD1. CDR3 length: 13 residues. Germline values: CDR1 GTSNPN, CDR2 SVGIG (reference sequence). Germline trimming cut 4 bases from V and 3 bases from J; bases unmatched to any gene: 4. In nucleotides, the CDR3 is TGTGCCTGGACAGGACAGGGGAACTACGAGCAGTACTTC. Protein product: CAWTGQGNYEQYF.

The chain combines TRBV5-1 with TRBJ2-7; TRBD1 matches at 7 bases. After removal of 1 base from V and 3 bases from J, the junction contained 7 bases not matched to a gene. The CDR3 contains 15 residues. Germline V gene lookup returns CDR1 SGHRS and CDR2 YFSETQ. Here the CDR3 reads CASSLSRDSGYEQYF. The CDR3, as DNA: TGCGCCAGCAGCTTGTCCCGGGACAGCGGCTACGAGCAGTACTTC. The full variable domain, its missing parts supplied by reference TRBV5-1 and TRBJ2-7, is KAGVTQTPRYLIKTRGQQVTLSCSPISGHRSVSWYQQTPGQGLQFLFEYFSETQRNKGNFPGRFSGRQFSNSRSEMNVSTLELGDSALYLCASSLSRDSGYEQYFGPGTRLTVT.

This clone was recorded only once. The chain uses TRBV4-2 and TRBJ2-6, with D perhaps matching TRBD1 (6 bases). V lost 0 bases and J 4 bases, leaving 10 bases between the germline ends. Germline CDR1 is LGHNA and CDR2 is YNFKEQ. The CDR3 runs 16 residues. The CDR3 DNA reads TGTGCCAGCAGCCAAGATCAGGGACAAGGGGCCAACGTCCTGACTTTC. Its translation is CASSQDQGQGANVLTF.

The genes are TRBV5-1 and TRBJ1-1, with a possible D match to TRBD1 (6 bases). Trimming removed 1 base from V and 3 bases from J, with 10 bases in between. CDR1 and CDR2 (germline): SGHRS, YFSETQ. The CDR3 covers 14 residues. The DNA of the CDR3 is TGCGCCAGCAGCTTGACAGGGAAAGACACTGAAGCTTTCTTT. It yields the protein CASSLTGKDTEAFF.

The chain is built from TRBV4-1 and TRBJ1-4, with a weak D call TRBD1 (6 bases). The CDR3 totals 17 residues. V was pared by 2 bases and J by 0 bases, with 13 bases between. Germline assignment: CDR1 MGHRA and CDR2 YSYEKL. CDR3 bases: TGCGCCAGCAGCCAATTTAGGGGGGGGGCAACTAATGAAAAACTGTTTTTT. It specifies CASSQFRGGATNEKLFF.

The CDR3 spells CASSQDPGRVNTEAFF. The CDR3 DNA is TGTGCCAGCAGCCAAGACCCAGGCAGGGTGAACACTGAAGCTTTCTTT. V is TRBV3-1 (or the pseudogene TRBV3-2) and J is TRBJ1-1, with TRBD1 as a possible D gene (5 bases). In germline, CDR1 is LGHDT, CDR2 YNNKEL (reference sequence). V lost 0 bases and J lost 0, with 11 bases in between. The CDR3 extends over 16 amino acids.